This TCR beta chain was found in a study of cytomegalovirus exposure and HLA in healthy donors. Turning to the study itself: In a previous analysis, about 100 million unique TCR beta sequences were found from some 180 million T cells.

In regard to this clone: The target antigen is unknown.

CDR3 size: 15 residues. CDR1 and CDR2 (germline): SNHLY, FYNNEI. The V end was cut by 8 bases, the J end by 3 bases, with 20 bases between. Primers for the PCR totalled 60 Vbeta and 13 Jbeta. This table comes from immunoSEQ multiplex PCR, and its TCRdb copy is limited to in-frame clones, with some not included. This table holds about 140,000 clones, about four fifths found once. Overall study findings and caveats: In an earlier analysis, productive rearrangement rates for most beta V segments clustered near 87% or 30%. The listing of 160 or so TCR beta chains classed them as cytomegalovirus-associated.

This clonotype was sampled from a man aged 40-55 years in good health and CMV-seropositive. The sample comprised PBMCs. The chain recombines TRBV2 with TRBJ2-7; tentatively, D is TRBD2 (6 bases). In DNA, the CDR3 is TGTGCCAGCGAGGAGTGGGGAGGCCCTCTCTACGAGCAGTACTTC. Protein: CASEEWGGPLYEQYF.